This T cell receptor beta chain is drawn from a study of blood T cells in healthy people across ages. Overall study findings and caveats: The unknown donor CMV status may have confounded expanded clonotype changes.

This CDR3 comprises 18 residues. Germline-derived CDR1 and CDR2 are MNHEY and SVGEGT. The junction had 19 bases not matched to a gene; V was cut back by 10 bases and J by 1 base. With respect to this clonotype: What it recognizes is unknown.

Primers used in a second PCR of about 6 to 11 cycles were a sample-barcoded 5' primer and a J-beta primer mix. TCRdb reprocessed the 5' RACE reads via MiXCR and lists one record per CDR3 protein. The table shows about a million distinct CDR3 sequences, with less than 45% occurring only once. Sequences were obtained from blood. The rearrangement uses TRBV6-2 or TRBV6-3 and TRBJ2-3; 8 bases are a match to TRBD2. The TCR was taken from a man younger than 35 in good health. The CDR3 loop is CATRTREGLTSGTDTQYF. CDR3 DNA sequence: TGTGCCACAAGGACCCGGGAAGGTTTGACTAGCGGCACAGATACGCAGTATTTT.